These 8 T cell receptor beta chains share one sample of origin, sequenced in a study of cytomegalovirus exposure and HLA in healthy donors. The PCR contained 60 Vbeta and 13 Jbeta primers. Using immunoSEQ multiplex PCR, the repertoire was profiled, and TCRdb retains in-frame clones only, with some absent. This repertoire includes some 44,000 clones. The sequenced sample was PBMCs. The receptors were sampled from a woman between 25 and 40 years old in good health and CMV-seronegative.

Concerning this clone itself: The junction does not match germline at one end; this may be a read error. The chain carries TRBV18 and TRBJ2-7; tentative D call: TRBD2 (5 bases). The CDR3 runs to 13 residues. In germline, CDR1 is KGHSH, CDR2 LQKENI. The CDR3 DNA follows: TGTGCCAGCTCCCGGGGAATGAACTACGAGCAGTGCTTC. This gives the protein CASSRGMNYEQCF.

The chain employs TRBV10-3 and TRBJ2-1; TRBD1 matches 8 bases. The CDR3 has 14 residues. The junction had 6 bases not matched to a gene; V was cut back by 5 bases and J by 6 bases. Per the germline V gene, CDR1 is ENHRY and CDR2 is SYGVKD. CDR3 sequence (DNA): TGTGCCATCAGTCCCCGTGACAGGGGCAATGAGCAGTTCTTC. It yields the protein CAISPRDRGNEQFF.

The chain has TRBV4-1 and TRBJ2-7, with 10 bases that match TRBD2. The V gene's germline CDR1 is MGHRA and CDR2 YSYEKL. The CDR3 spans 14 residues. V gave up 4 bases and J gave up 4 bases; unmatched junction bases: 4. CDR3 nucleotides: TGCGCCAGCAGCCCGGGACTAGCGAAGTACGAGCAGTACTTC. Translating gives CASSPGLAKYEQYF.

The chain joins TRBV7-9 to TRBJ2-6, with 8 bases that match TRBD1. V trimming: 5 bases; J trimming: 0 bases; junction bases outside the gene matches: 9. The CDR3 length is 18 residues. Germline assignment: CDR1 SEHNR and CDR2 FQNEAQ (reference sequence). CDR3 amino acids: CASSPRAGGASGANVLTF. CDR3 sequence (DNA): TGTGCCAGCAGCCCCCGGGCAGGGGGCGCCTCTGGGGCCAACGTCCTGACTTTC.

J is TRBJ2-3 and V is TRBV7-3, with 7 nucleotides matching TRBD2. The CDR3 sequence is 15 residues long. Germline V gene lookup returns CDR1 SGHTA and CDR2 FQGTGA. Unmatched junction bases numbered 9, after V lost 5 bases and J lost 4 bases. The CDR3 here is CASSPGGRPADTQYF. Written as DNA, the CDR3 is TGTGCCAGCAGCCCGGGCGGGAGACCTGCAGATACGCAGTATTTT.

The chain has TRBV4-1 and TRBJ1-4; possibly TRBD1 for D (5 bases). The CDR3 is 14 amino acids. Trimming cost V 1 base and J 8 bases, with 11 bases left between them. The germline CDR1 and CDR2 sequences are MGHRA and YSYEKL. CDR3: CASSQGQGGEKLFF. The CDR3 DNA reads TGCGCCAGCAGCCAAGGGCAGGGTGGGGAAAAACTGTTTTTT.

This chain connects TRBV29-1 to TRBJ2-7; TRBD2 matches 13 bases. CDR1 and CDR2 from the germline V gene are SQVTM and ANQGSEA. V gave up 7 bases and J gave up 2 bases; unmatched junction bases: 5. This CDR3 has 14 residues. Written as DNA, the CDR3 is TGCAGCGCATCACTAGCGGGAGGGGCCTACGAGCAGTACTTC. This codes for CSASLAGGAYEQYF.

The CDR3: CASSFSATHQPQHF. As DNA, the CDR3 is TGTGCCAGCAGCTTCAGCGCAACCCATCAGCCCCAGCATTTT. The gene calls are TRBV5-6 and TRBJ1-5; D gene unclear. Germline V gene lookup returns CDR1 SGHDT and CDR2 YYEEEE. This CDR3 contains 14 residues. The V and J ends lost 2 bases and 5 bases respectively, with 11 bases between them.